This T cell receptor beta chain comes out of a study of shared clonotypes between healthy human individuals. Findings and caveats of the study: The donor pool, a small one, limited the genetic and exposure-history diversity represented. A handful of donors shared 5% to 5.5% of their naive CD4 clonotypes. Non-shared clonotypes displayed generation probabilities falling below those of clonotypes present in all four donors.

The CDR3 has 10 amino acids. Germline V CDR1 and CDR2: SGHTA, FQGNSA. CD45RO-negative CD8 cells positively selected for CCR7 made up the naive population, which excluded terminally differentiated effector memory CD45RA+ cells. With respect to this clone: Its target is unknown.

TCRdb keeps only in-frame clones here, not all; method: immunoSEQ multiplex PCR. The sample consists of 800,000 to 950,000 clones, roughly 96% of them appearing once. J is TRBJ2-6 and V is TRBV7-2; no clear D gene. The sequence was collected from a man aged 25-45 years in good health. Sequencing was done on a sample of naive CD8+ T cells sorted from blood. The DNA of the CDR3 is TGTGGAGCTGGGGCCAACGTCCTGACTTTC. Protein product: CGAGANVLTF.